The 20 T cell receptor beta chains presented below share a single source sample, sequenced in a study of T cells expressing NK-cell markers. TCRdb re-analyzed the 5' RACE reads; it lists each CDR3 protein once, without DNA. Listed are under 600,000 distinct CDR3 sequences; almost 1.5% falls within the top ten. Sequenced input: blood T cells: a sorted CD56 or NKG2C T cell subset, CD4+ or CD8+ T cells, or bulk PBMC T cells (not recorded which). Receptors were obtained from a woman between 45 and 60 years old in good health.

This chain uses TRBV7-8 with TRBJ2-1; TCRdb designates TRBD2, a call that cannot be tested without DNA. Germline CDR1 is SGHVS and CDR2 is FQNEAQ. The CDR3 is 16 residues long. The CDR3 is CASSLVDLLARNEQFF. Combining the CDR3 with reference TRBV7-8 and TRBJ2-1 gives the whole variable domain GAGVSQSPRYKVAKRGQDVALRCDPISGHVSLFWYQQALGQGPEFLTYFQNEAQLDKSGLPSDRFFAERPEGSVSTLKIQRTQQEDSAVYLCASSLVDLLARNEQFFGPGTRLTVL.

V and J are TRBV11-3 and TRBJ2-1. From germline, CDR1 is SGHNT and CDR2 YENEEA. The CDR3 contains 12 residues. CDR3 amino acids: CASLGTHNEQFF.

V gene TRBV5-1 combines with J gene TRBJ2-1; without DNA, the TCRdb call of TRBD2 cannot be checked. Germline CDR1 SGHRS, CDR2 YFSETQ. This CDR3 is 15 amino acids long. The CDR3 sequence is CASSLAAGGLNEQFF. Looking up the rest from reference TRBV5-1 and TRBJ2-1 gives the full variable domain: KAGVTQTPRYLIKTRGQQVTLSCSPISGHRSVSWYQQTPGQGLQFLFEYFSETQRNKGNFPGRFSGRQFSNSRSEMNVSTLELGDSALYLCASSLAAGGLNEQFFGPGTRLTVL.

The chain's CDR3 is CASSSGTSGRFFQQFF. This chain connects TRBV7-9 to TRBJ2-1; absent DNA, TCRdb's TRBD2 call cannot be checked. The CDR3 has 16 residues. In germline, CDR1 is SEHNR, CDR2 FQNEAQ (reference sequence).

V usage is TRBV12-3 or TRBV12-4 and J usage is TRBJ2-1; TCRdb's D call of TRBD2 is untestable without DNA. The CDR3 contains 16 residues. This chain's CDR3 is CASSLFFSGSYNEQFF.

CDR3: CATSGSGSEQFF. The chain links TRBV24-1 to TRBJ2-1; no DNA is available, so the TRBD2 call from TCRdb remains unchecked. Germline values: CDR1 KGHDR, CDR2 SFDVKD. CDR3 length equals 12 residues.

The CDR3 loop is CSARVFGGTEQFF. The chain joins TRBV20-1 to TRBJ2-1; the TCRdb call, TRBD1, lacks DNA for checking. Per germline, CDR1 DFQATT and CDR2 SNEGSKA (reference sequence). This CDR3 is built from 13 residues.

The chain has TRBV6-5 and TRBJ1-5; the D gene TCRdb calls, TRBD1, cannot be checked with no DNA. Germline V CDR1 and CDR2: MNHEY, SVGAGI. The CDR3 consists of 15 residues. The CDR3 is CASSYSRGREQPQHF.

V is TRBV21-1 and J is TRBJ1-6; the TCRdb D gene call, TRBD1, has no DNA to confirm it. TRBV21-1 is marked as a pseudogene. The CDR3 has 17 amino acids. The CDR3 here is CASSRDVQGAGGSPLHF.

V usage is TRBV3-1 and J usage is TRBJ2-2; the TCRdb D gene call, TRBD2, has no DNA to confirm it. This CDR3 contains 12 residues. Germline-derived CDR1 and CDR2 are LGHDT and YNNKEL (reference sequence). The CDR3: CASSQQSSGLFF.

The chain joins TRBV12-3 or TRBV12-4 to TRBJ2-5; TCRdb calls TRBD2, which cannot be checked without DNA. This CDR3 region has 17 residues. CDR3: CASSPGLAGGRRETQYF.

The chain couples TRBV5-1 to TRBJ2-5; TCRdb's D call, TRBD1, is unchecked because there is no DNA. Germline V gene data show CDR1 as SGHRS and CDR2 as YFSETQ. The CDR3 contains 14 residues. CDR3 amino acids: CASSRRGVGETQYF.

The chain has TRBV29-1 and TRBJ2-1; TCRdb's D gene call, TRBD2, goes unchecked for lack of DNA. In germline, CDR1 is SQVTM, CDR2 ANQGSEA. The CDR3 loop spans 12 amino acids. CDR3 amino acids: CSVDRKRDEQFF.

Here the CDR3 reads CASRSGNTIYF. The chain combines TRBV6-5 with TRBJ1-3. Germline values: CDR1 MNHEY, CDR2 SVGAGI. CDR3 length: 11 residues.

The rearrangement uses TRBV20-1 and TRBJ2-1. Germline V gives CDR1 DFQATT, CDR2 SNEGSKA (reference sequence). This CDR3 region has 13 residues. This CDR3 is CSGTTMRTHEQFF.

V usage is TRBV30 and J usage is TRBJ2-2. Germline V gene lookup returns CDR1 GTSNPN and CDR2 SVGIG (reference sequence). This CDR3 is 13 amino acids long. The CDR3 loop reads CAWSVSRTGELFF.

V is TRBV10-2 and J is TRBJ1-4; no DNA is available, so the TRBD1 call from TCRdb remains unchecked. CDR3 length equals 14 residues. Germline V CDR1 and CDR2: WSHSY, SAAADI. CDR3 region: CASNAYGGSEKLFF.

The gene calls are TRBV7-2 and TRBJ1-6; the TCRdb call, TRBD1, lacks DNA for checking. The CDR3 is made up of 13 amino acids. Germline V gives CDR1 SGHTA, CDR2 FQGNSA. The CDR3 loop is CASSLNPGSPLHF.

This chain links TRBV12-3 or TRBV12-4 with TRBJ1-3; as DNA is missing, the TRBD1 call by TCRdb cannot be tested. The CDR3 sequence is 12 residues long. CDR3 sequence: CASSRDGNTIYF.

This chain links TRBV5-1 with TRBJ2-3; there is no DNA to check the TCRdb D call of TRBD2. Germline CDR1 and CDR2: SGHRS and YFSETQ. The CDR3 runs to 18 residues. This CDR3 is CASSLGTGGPVNTDTQYF. Looking up the rest from reference TRBV5-1 and TRBJ2-3 gives the full variable domain: KAGVTQTPRYLIKTRGQQVTLSCSPISGHRSVSWYQQTPGQGLQFLFEYFSETQRNKGNFPGRFSGRQFSNSRSEMNVSTLELGDSALYLCASSLGTGGPVNTDTQYFGPGTRLTVL.